A selection of T cell receptor beta chains follows, all from one sample in a study of siplizumab effects on memory and regulatory T cells. Sequencing was performed with immunoSEQ multiplex PCR; in TCRdb, only in-frame clones are kept and a portion is missing. The sample has about 85,000 clones, 85% to 95% seen once. The specimen was CD8+ T cells sorted from blood. These receptors all stem from a human donor in good health. Both conserved end residues are part of each CDR3. The D gene is left open where the match is weak. Size is omitted from some rows. Given values are once, few, many or a class for expanded clones.

NA	TRBD2	TRBV6-1	TRBJ2-3	CASSAGTSRDTQYF	TGTGCCAGCAGTGCCGGGACTAGCAGAGATACGCAGTATTTT
NA	TRBD1	TRBV11-2	TRBJ1-2	CASSLATRWTGEDGYTF	TGTGCCAGCAGCTTAGCGACCCGCTGGACAGGGGAGGACGGCTACACCTTC
NA	NA	TRBV9	TRBJ2-7	CASSPTDRGSYEQYF	TGTGCCAGCAGCCCCACCGACCGAGGCTCCTACGAGCAGTACTTC
NA	NA	TRBV7-6	TRBJ2-1	CASSLSLGNEQFF	TGTGCCAGCAGCTTATCCTTGGGTAATGAGCAGTTCTTC
NA	NA	TRBV2	TRBJ2-7	CASSEDPGEPYEQYF	TGTGCCAGCAGTGAAGATCCGGGAGAACCCTACGAGCAGTACTTC
once	TRBD1	TRBV28	TRBJ2-3	CASIRTGDVDTQYF	TGTGCCAGCATCCGGACAGGGGATGTTGATACGCAGTATTTT
NA	NA	TRBV5-5	TRBJ2-2	CASSLQGSNTGELFF	TGTGCCAGCAGCTTACAGGGATCGAACACCGGGGAGCTGTTTTTT
NA	NA	TRBV5-6	TRBJ2-5	CASSLAPGEGETQYF	TGTGCCAGCAGCTTGGCCCCGGGAGAAGGCGAGACCCAGTACTTC
NA	TRBD1	TRBV5-1	TRBJ2-2	CASSKEWTGGAGELFF	TGCGCCAGCAGCAAAGAATGGACAGGGGGGGCCGGGGAGCTGTTTTTT
NA	TRBD1	TRBV7-6	TRBJ2-6	CASSTRDRDYSGANVLTF	TGTGCCAGCAGCACCAGGGACAGGGACTACTCTGGGGCCAACGTCCTGACTTTC
NA	NA	TRBV5-5	TRBJ1-5	CASSLPSANQPQHF	TGTGCCAGCAGCTTGCCGTCGGCTAATCAGCCCCAGCATTTT
NA	TRBD1	TRBV2	TRBJ2-7	CASRNRDRGLVEQYF	TGTGCCAGCAGAAACCGGGACAGGGGGCTGGTCGAGCAGTACTTC
NA	TRBD1	TRBV11-2	TRBJ2-5	CASSPPRTGQETQYF	TGTGCCAGCAGCCCCCCCCGGACAGGACAAGAGACCCAGTACTTC
NA	NA	TRBV5-4	TRBJ2-1	CASSSNSGYFSEQFF	TGTGCCAGCAGCTCTAACAGCGGGTACTTTAGTGAGCAGTTCTTC
NA	NA	TRBV11-2	TRBJ2-7	CASSLDPGSYEQYF	TGTGCCAGCAGCTTAGATCCCGGCTCCTACGAGCAGTACTTC
NA	NA	TRBV19	TRBJ1-1	CASSRGRPIKNTEAFF	TGTGCCAGTTCCCGGGGCAGACCGATCAAGAACACTGAAGCTTTCTTT
NA	TRBD1	TRBV19	TRBJ1-2	CASSTGQSYGYTF	TGTGCCAGTAGTACGGGACAGTCCTATGGCTACACCTTC
NA	NA	TRBV4-2	TRBJ2-7	CASSPKGHEQYF	TGTGCCAGCAGCCCTAAGGGCCACGAGCAGTACTTC
few	NA	TRBV9	TRBJ1-1	CASSVGMSTEAFF	TGTGCCAGCAGCGTCGGTATGAGCACTGAAGCTTTCTTT
NA	TRBD1	TRBV25-1	TRBJ2-4	CASSADRGRAKNIQYF	TGTGCCAGCAGTGCAGACAGGGGTAGGGCCAAAAACATTCAGTACTTC
NA	TRBD2	TRBV4-1	TRBJ2-1	CASSRGTSGSNEQFF	TGCGCCAGCAGCCGTGGGACTAGCGGAAGCAATGAGCAGTTCTTC
NA	TRBD2	TRBV23-1	TRBJ2-1	CASSRCLAGAYNEQFF	TGCGCCAGCAGTCGTTGCTTAGCGGGAGCATACAATGAGCAGTTCTTC
NA	TRBD1	TRBV5-1	TRBJ2-1	CASSSVPGQGASSYNEQFF	TGCGCCAGCAGCTCCGTCCCGGGACAGGGGGCCAGCTCCTACAATGAGCAGTTCTTC
NA	NA	TRBV7-8	TRBJ2-1	CASSAHRDVSSYNEQFF	TGTGCCAGCAGCGCACATCGGGACGTAAGCTCCTACAATGAGCAGTTCTTC
NA	NA	TRBV28	TRBJ1-3	CASSLIGTGNTIYF	TGTGCCAGCAGTTTAATAGGGACGGGTAACACCATATATTTT
NA	NA	TRBV10-1	TRBJ2-2	CASSGSGRDTGELFF	TGCGCCAGCAGTGGCAGCGGACGGGACACCGGGGAGCTGTTTTTT
NA	NA	TRBV4-1	TRBJ1-1	CASSPDEGDTEAFF	TGCGCCAGCAGCCCCGACGAGGGGGACACTGAAGCTTTCTTT
NA	NA	TRBV21-1	TRBJ2-7	CASGASGSGEYF	TGTGCCAGCGGGGCTAGCGGGAGCGGTGAGTACTTC
NA	NA	TRBV9	TRBJ2-3	CASSPYTSTDTQYF	TGTGCCAGCAGCCCATACACTAGCACAGATACGCAGTATTTT
NA	TRBD2	TRBV4-1	TRBJ2-3	CASSQVSGSLADPYTQYF	TGCGCCAGCAGCCAAGTCTCGGGCAGCCTAGCGGACCCTTATACGCAGTATTTT
NA	NA	TRBV28	TRBJ2-7	CASSLAGSSYEQYF	TGTGCCAGCAGTTTAGCGGGTAGCTCCTACGAGCAGTACTTC
few	TRBD1	TRBV4-2	TRBJ2-7	CASSQEGDSSYEQYF	TGTGCCAGCAGCCAAGAAGGGGACAGCTCCTACGAGCAGTACTTC
NA	TRBD2	TRBV19	TRBJ2-3	CASSIPSGRSDTQYF	TGTGCCAGTAGTATCCCTAGCGGGAGATCAGATACGCAGTATTTT
NA	TRBD2	TRBV7-8	TRBJ2-5	CASRRTSGRIETQYF	TGTGCCAGCAGACGGACTAGCGGGAGAATAGAGACCCAGTACTTC
NA	TRBD2	TRBV4-1	TRBJ2-1	CASSQEAGGYYNEQFF	TGCGCCAGCAGCCAAGAAGCGGGAGGATACTACAATGAGCAGTTCTTC
NA	NA	TRBV27	TRBJ1-1	CASSSTSRPTEAFF	TGTGCCAGCAGTTCGACAAGTCGTCCCACTGAAGCTTTCTTT
NA	TRBD2	TRBV11-1	TRBJ2-7	CASSLLAEAYEQYF	TGTGCCAGCAGCTTACTAGCGGAGGCCTACGAGCAGTACTTC
NA	TRBD1	TRBV28	TRBJ2-7	CASQDRGYREQYF	TGTGCCAGCCAGGACAGGGGATATAGGGAGCAGTACTTC
NA	NA	TRBV27	TRBJ2-5	CASSFPPSQYF	TGTGCCAGCAGTTTCCCCCCTAGCCAGTACTTC
NA	TRBD1	TRBV6-4	TRBJ2-3	CASSATRGTGADTQYF	TGTGCCAGCAGTGCAACCCGGGGGACAGGGGCAGATACGCAGTATTTT
NA	TRBD2	TRBV5-1	TRBJ2-7	CASSLGGLVWREGLSSYEQYF	TGCGCCAGCAGCTTGGGGGGCTTGGTTTGGCGGGAGGGCCTAAGCTCCTACGAGCAGTACTTC
NA	TRBD2	TRBV27	TRBJ2-7	CASASAGGPREQYF	TGTGCCAGCGCCTCGGCGGGAGGGCCTCGAGAGCAGTACTTC
once	NA	TRBV6-6	TRBJ2-7	CASSYLGFYEQYF	TGTGCCAGCAGTTACCTCGGTTTCTACGAGCAGTACTTC
NA	TRBD1	TRBV14	TRBJ2-5	CASSPRDRQETQYF	TGTGCCAGCAGTCCCCGGGACAGACAAGAGACCCAGTACTTC
NA	NA	TRBV11-2	TRBJ2-3	CASSSHPGENTDTQYF	TGTGCCAGCAGCTCCCACCCCGGGGAGAACACAGATACGCAGTATTTT